This T cell receptor (beta chain) was documented in a study of radiotherapy plus CTLA-4 blockade in lung cancer. Losses at the gene ends were 5 bases for V and 5 bases for J; bases not matched to a gene: 6. The CDR3 consists of 14 residues. Germline CDR1 reads SGHRS; CDR2 reads YFSETQ. The method was immunoSEQ multiplex PCR; TCRdb's version includes in-frame clones alone and lacks a portion of them. The sample yields 50,000 or so clones, approximately 80% seen once. The starting material was peripheral blood, obtained from a patient treated with radiotherapy plus ipilimumab. The V call is TRBV5-1, the J call TRBJ2-4; TRBD2 aligns across 8 bases. The origin of this receptor is a human donor with non-small cell lung cancer who had a partial response to radiotherapy plus ipilimumab. This CDR3 reads CASRPGLEQNIQYF. Here the CDR3 DNA reads TGCGCCAGCAGACCGGGACTAGAGCAAAACATTCAGTACTTC.